This T cell receptor beta chain was sequenced during a study of T cell responses to AZD1222 COVID-19 vaccine. Germline CDR1 reads SGHTA; CDR2 reads FQGNSA. Trimming shortened V by 6 bases and J by 8 bases, and 8 bases separated the two germline ends. The CDR3 sequence is 11 residues long. Libraries were prepared by immunoSEQ multiplex PCR; TCRdb keeps only in-frame clonotypes and omits some of them. Of around 150,000 clones in the sample, over 90% were seen once. The chain has TRBV7-2 and TRBJ2-1, with D unresolved. This TCR came from an adult in good health. The source was peripheral blood, collected on day 0 of AZD1222 vaccination. CDR3 loop: CASSLYDEQFF. The CDR3 DNA follows: TGTGCCAGCAGTCTTTACGATGAGCAGTTCTTC.